These T cell receptor beta chains were read from a single sample in a study of CD4 T cells in relation to SARS-CoV-2 and coronaviruses. This table comes from immunoSEQ multiplex PCR, and its TCRdb copy is limited to in-frame clones, with some not included. The data contain about 16,000 clones, around 82% of them singletons. Which antigens these TCRs recognize remains unknown. The sequenced sample was CD4+ T cells from PBMCs, cultured in vitro. Receptors were obtained from a human donor in good health. Each CDR3 is given without its conserved first and last residue. Fields, in order: CDR3 protein, J gene, V gene.

CDR3 protein: ASSTGARFGYT
J gene: TRBJ1-2
V gene: TRBV19

CDR3 protein: ASSILGVPDTQY
J gene: TRBJ2-3
V gene: TRBV9

CDR3 protein: ASSLALKEKPGPGSNQPQH
J gene: TRBJ1-5
V gene: TRBV7-6

CDR3 protein: ASSRDRGHLVNEQF
J gene: TRBJ2-1
V gene: TRBV7-6

CDR3 protein: ASSRPTEPYEQY
J gene: TRBJ2-7
V gene: TRBV3-1/TRBV3-2

CDR3 protein: ASSPKIAGVSDTQY
J gene: TRBJ2-3
V gene: TRBV7-2

CDR3 protein: ATSDQAGGYNEQF
J gene: TRBJ2-1
V gene: TRBV24-1

CDR3 protein: ASSLEVAGTYEQY
J gene: TRBJ2-7
V gene: TRBV5-1

CDR3 protein: ASSVALAGGPSYQF
J gene: TRBJ2-1
V gene: TRBV9

CDR3 protein: ASSKRTGVEEKLF
J gene: TRBJ1-4
V gene: TRBV13

CDR3 protein: ASSLTAGLLDTQY
J gene: TRBJ2-3
V gene: TRBV27

CDR3 protein: ASSLALGETEAF
J gene: TRBJ1-1
V gene: TRBV7-9

CDR3 protein: SARGGEKLF
J gene: TRBJ1-4
V gene: TRBV20-1

CDR3 protein: ATSDTGRATDTQY
J gene: TRBJ2-3
V gene: TRBV24-1

CDR3 protein: ASSALTSGGFGETQY
J gene: TRBJ2-5
V gene: TRBV2

CDR3 protein: ASSLLQGYGYT
J gene: TRBJ1-2
V gene: TRBV5-6

CDR3 protein: AINGGASYEQY
J gene: TRBJ2-7
V gene: TRBV10-3

CDR3 protein: ATSPGQVPYEQY
J gene: TRBJ2-7
V gene: TRBV24-1

CDR3 protein: ASSLGYSGTNEKLF
J gene: TRBJ1-4
V gene: TRBV7-9

CDR3 protein: ASSPSTYFDNEQF
J gene: TRBJ2-1
V gene: TRBV5-4

CDR3 protein: ASTSTGLEAF
J gene: TRBJ1-1
V gene: TRBV28

CDR3 protein: ASSQEVLSYEQY
J gene: TRBJ2-7
V gene: TRBV4-1

CDR3 protein: ATSGSLLSYNEQF
J gene: TRBJ2-1
V gene: TRBV24-1

CDR3 protein: ATSRDLSGRGTQY
J gene: TRBJ2-5
V gene: TRBV15

CDR3 protein: AWTWALNTEAF
J gene: TRBJ1-1
V gene: TRBV30

CDR3 protein: ASSDLASGSYEQY
J gene: TRBJ2-7
V gene: TRBV9

CDR3 protein: ASSLGMLAKNIQY
J gene: TRBJ2-4
V gene: TRBV28

CDR3 protein: ASRASGSYDTQY
J gene: TRBJ2-3
V gene: TRBV2

CDR3 protein: ASSPGQGGLNYGYT
J gene: TRBJ1-2
V gene: TRBV18

CDR3 protein: ASGLRLSGQAEAF
J gene: TRBJ1-1
V gene: TRBV12-5

CDR3 protein: ASSFSLGAGGREQY
J gene: TRBJ2-7
V gene: TRBV27

CDR3 protein: ATSDWQGEDTQY
J gene: TRBJ2-3
V gene: TRBV24-1

CDR3 protein: ARARDRKETQY
J gene: TRBJ2-5
V gene: TRBV30

CDR3 protein: ASSLQGYNGYT
J gene: TRBJ1-2
V gene: TRBV5-4

CDR3 protein: ASSHPGPRSGNTIY
J gene: TRBJ1-3
V gene: TRBV4-1

CDR3 protein: ASSGGRAETQY
J gene: TRBJ2-5
V gene: TRBV7-2